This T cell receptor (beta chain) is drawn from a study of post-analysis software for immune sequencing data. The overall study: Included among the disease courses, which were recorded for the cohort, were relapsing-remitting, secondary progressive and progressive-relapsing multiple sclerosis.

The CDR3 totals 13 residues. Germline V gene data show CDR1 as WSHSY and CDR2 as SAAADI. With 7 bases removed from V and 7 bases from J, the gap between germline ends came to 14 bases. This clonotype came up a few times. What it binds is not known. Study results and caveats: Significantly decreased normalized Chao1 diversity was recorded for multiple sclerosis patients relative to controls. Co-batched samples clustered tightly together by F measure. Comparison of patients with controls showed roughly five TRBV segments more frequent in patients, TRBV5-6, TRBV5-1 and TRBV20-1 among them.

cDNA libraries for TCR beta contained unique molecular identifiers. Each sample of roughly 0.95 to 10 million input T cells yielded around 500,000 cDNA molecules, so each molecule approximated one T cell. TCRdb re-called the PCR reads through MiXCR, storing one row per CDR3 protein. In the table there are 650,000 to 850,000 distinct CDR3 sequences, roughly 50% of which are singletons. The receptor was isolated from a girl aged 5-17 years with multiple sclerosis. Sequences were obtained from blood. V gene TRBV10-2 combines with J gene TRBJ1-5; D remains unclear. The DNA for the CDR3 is TGCGCCAGCATGGAGTACACTTTGCAGCCCCAGCATTTT. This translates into CASMEYTLQPQHF.